Below, 7 T cell receptor beta chains from the same sample are listed, as sequenced in a study of blood T cell repertoires in COVID-19. Some clones are missing from TCRdb's copy, which holds only in-frame ones; the method was immunoSEQ multiplex PCR. The data show about 190,000 clones, roughly 84% seen once. The specimen was PBMCs or T cells enriched from blood (not recorded which). Every receptor here comes from a woman aged 25-40 years who had been exposed to COVID-19.

The chain links TRBV5-4 to TRBJ2-5; 8 nucleotides line up with TRBD2. The CDR3 covers 15 residues. Germline assignment: CDR1 SGHNT and CDR2 YYREEE (reference sequence). V dropped 4 bases and J dropped 3; count of bases not matched to a gene: 8. CDR3 sequence (DNA): TGTGCCAGCAGCCCGATACTAGCGGCAAAAGAGACCCAGTACTTC. It encodes CASSPILAAKETQYF. The full variable domain, with the rest looked up from reference TRBV5-4 and TRBJ2-5, is ETGVTQSPTHLIKTRGQQVTLRCSSQSGHNTVSWYQQALGQGPQFIFQYYREEENGRGNFPPRFSGLQFPNYSSELNVNALELDDSALYLCASSPILAAKETQYFGPGTRLLVL.

The genes are TRBV4-1 and TRBJ1-6; possibly TRBD1 for D (5 bases). V dropped 2 bases and J dropped 4 bases, with 15 bases sitting between them. The germline CDR1 and CDR2 sequences are MGHRA and YSYEKL. The CDR3 has 17 residues. CDR3 DNA sequence: TGCGCCAGCAGCCAATCCGGGGGGGTTGATTATAATTCACCCCTCCACTTT. Amino acid sequence: CASSQSGGVDYNSPLHF.

The chain uses TRBV7-2 and TRBJ2-2; TRBD1 might be the D (6 bases). V dropped 5 bases and J dropped 6 bases, with 16 bases sitting between them. Germline-derived CDR1 and CDR2 are SGHTA and FQGNSA. This CDR3 region has 15 residues. In DNA form, the CDR3 reads TGTGCCAGCAGCCCATGGGACACAGCTGCCGGGGAGCTGTTTTTT. It translates to CASSPWDTAAGELFF.

V is TRBV18 and J is TRBJ2-2; D gene ambiguous. This CDR3 contains 12 residues. The germline V gene encodes CDR1 KGHSH and CDR2 LQKENI. Trimming removed 3 bases at V and 3 bases at J, with 2 bases between. CDR3 sequence: CASSPYTGELFF. CDR3 nucleotide sequence: TGTGCCAGCTCACCCTACACCGGGGAGCTGTTTTTT. The variable domain in full, completed from reference TRBV18 and TRBJ2-2, reads NAGVMQNPRHLVRRRGQEARLRCSPMKGHSHVYWYRQLPEEGLKFMVYLQKENIIDESGMPKERFSAEFPKEGPSILRIQQVVRGDSAAYFCASSPYTGELFFGEGSRLTVL.

Points on this clone: Other DNA sequences from this sample encode an identical CDR3 as well. The gene calls are TRBV19 and TRBJ1-5; D is unresolved. The CDR3 runs 15 residues. Germline V gene sequence: CDR1 LNHDA, CDR2 SQIVND (reference sequence). V was trimmed by 7 bases and J by 1 base, leaving 14 bases between them. CDR3 nucleotides: TGTGCCAGTACTCTTGAGGGCAGAAGCAATCAGCCCCAGCATTTT. Its protein product is CASTLEGRSNQPQHF.

The chain carries TRBV7-6 and TRBJ2-7; TRBD1 matches at 8 bases. The V gene's germline CDR1 is SGHVS and CDR2 FNYEAQ. CDR3 length: 13 amino acids. Trimming cost V 5 bases and J 3 bases; bases outside gene matches: 3. CDR3 protein: CASSQGQVYEQYF. The CDR3 DNA reads as TGTGCCAGCAGCCAGGGACAGGTCTACGAGCAGTACTTC.

The V call is TRBV5-1, the J call TRBJ1-4; D gene ambiguous. The V and J ends lost 5 bases and 5 bases respectively, with 16 bases between them. The CDR3 is 15 residues long. Germline V gene lookup returns CDR1 SGHRS and CDR2 YFSETQ. CDR3 in amino acids: CASSGLAGTNEKLFF. DNA for the CDR3: TGCGCCAGCAGTGGACTCGCGGGTACAAATGAAAAACTGTTTTTT. Full variable domain (outside the CDR3, taken from reference TRBV5-1 and TRBJ1-4): KAGVTQTPRYLIKTRGQQVTLSCSPISGHRSVSWYQQTPGQGLQFLFEYFSETQRNKGNFPGRFSGRQFSNSRSEMNVSTLELGDSALYLCASSGLAGTNEKLFFGSGTQLSVL.